This is a list of T cell receptor beta chains from one sample in a study of blood T cell repertoires in COVID-19. Method: immunoSEQ multiplex PCR; TCRdb's copy keeps in-frame clones and lacks some. Of a few hundred thousand clones listed, around 83% are singletons. Sequencing used PBMCs or T cells enriched from blood (not recorded which). The receptor set was obtained from a woman in her fifties or sixties who had been exposed to COVID-19. Both conserved end residues are part of each CDR3. The D gene is left open where the match is weak. Not all rows give a size; the values are once, few, many and, for expanded clones, a class.

d_call: .; clone_size: .; v_call: TRBV5-1; j_call: TRBJ1-1; cdr3_aa: CASSEGPRGGTEAFF; cdr3_nt: TGCGCCAGCAGCGAAGGACCCCGAGGGGGCACTGAAGCTTTCTTT
d_call: TRBD2; clone_size: .; v_call: TRBV18; j_call: TRBJ2-3; cdr3_aa: CASSPTATSSDTQYF; cdr3_nt: TGTGCCAGCTCACCAACGGCGACTAGCTCAGATACGCAGTATTTT
d_call: .; clone_size: .; v_call: TRBV11-2; j_call: TRBJ2-2; cdr3_aa: CASSLAFTGELFF; cdr3_nt: TGTGCCAGCAGCTTAGCTTTCACCGGGGAGCTGTTTTTT
d_call: TRBD2; clone_size: .; v_call: TRBV3-1/TRBV3-2; j_call: TRBJ2-5; cdr3_aa: CASSFLAGEGETQYF; cdr3_nt: TGTGCCAGCAGCTTCCTAGCGGGGGAGGGGGAGACCCAGTACTTC
d_call: TRBD2; clone_size: once; v_call: TRBV4-3; j_call: TRBJ2-2; cdr3_aa: CASSSHGGLGTGELFF; cdr3_nt: TGCGCCAGCAGCTCTCACGGGGGACTAGGGACCGGGGAGCTGTTTTTT
d_call: TRBD2; clone_size: once; v_call: TRBV30; j_call: TRBJ2-2; cdr3_aa: CAWSAGTRRTGELFF; cdr3_nt: TGTGCCTGGAGTGCCGGGACTAGAAGGACCGGGGAGCTGTTTTTT
d_call: .; clone_size: .; v_call: TRBV14; j_call: TRBJ1-4; cdr3_aa: CASSQAGATNEKLFF; cdr3_nt: TGTGCCAGCAGCCAAGCCGGTGCAACTAATGAAAAACTGTTTTTT
d_call: TRBD1; clone_size: once; v_call: TRBV11-1; j_call: TRBJ2-7; cdr3_aa: CASSPTGTGGFEQYF; cdr3_nt: TGTGCCAGCAGTCCTACCGGGACAGGGGGGTTCGAGCAGTACTTC
d_call: .; clone_size: .; v_call: TRBV9; j_call: TRBJ1-1; cdr3_aa: CASSVEPRGSTEAFF; cdr3_nt: TGTGCCAGCAGCGTAGAGCCCAGGGGTTCCACTGAAGCTTTCTTT
d_call: TRBD1; clone_size: .; v_call: TRBV19; j_call: TRBJ1-1; cdr3_aa: CASSIRAGGNTEAFF; cdr3_nt: TGTGCCAGTAGTATCCGGGCAGGGGGGAACACTGAAGCTTTCTTT
d_call: TRBD1; clone_size: .; v_call: TRBV9; j_call: TRBJ1-2; cdr3_aa: CASSGGEAGTGFYGYTF; cdr3_nt: TGTGCCAGCAGCGGGGGAGAGGCCGGGACAGGGTTCTATGGCTACACCTTC
d_call: .; clone_size: once; v_call: TRBV13; j_call: TRBJ1-1; cdr3_aa: CASSLGRREGNTEAFF; cdr3_nt: TGTGCCAGCAGTCTAGGGAGGCGAGAGGGCAACACTGAAGCTTTCTTT
d_call: .; clone_size: once; v_call: TRBV12-3/TRBV12-4; j_call: TRBJ2-3; cdr3_aa: CASGGPDTQYF; cdr3_nt: TGTGCCAGCGGAGGGCCAGATACGCAGTATTTT
d_call: .; clone_size: .; v_call: TRBV19; j_call: TRBJ1-2; cdr3_aa: CASSIATGGGYTF; cdr3_nt: TGTGCCAGTAGTATAGCGACAGGAGGTGGCTACACCTTC
d_call: .; clone_size: once; v_call: TRBV21-1; j_call: TRBJ1-1; cdr3_aa: CASSRRSPTEAFF; cdr3_nt: TGTGCCAGCAGCAGGCGGAGCCCCACTGAAGCTTTCTTT
d_call: TRBD1; clone_size: .; v_call: TRBV19; j_call: TRBJ1-5; cdr3_aa: CASSFGQGRQPQHF; cdr3_nt: TGTGCCAGTAGTTTCGGACAGGGACGTCAGCCCCAGCATTTT
d_call: TRBD1; clone_size: .; v_call: TRBV18; j_call: TRBJ1-2; cdr3_aa: CASSRGDSNYGYTF; cdr3_nt: TGTGCCAGCTCACGAGGGGACAGCAACTATGGCTACACCTTC
d_call: .; clone_size: .; v_call: TRBV28; j_call: TRBJ1-5; cdr3_aa: CASSLAGFPQHF; cdr3_nt: TGTGCCAGCAGTTTGGCAGGGTTTCCCCAGCATTTT
d_call: .; clone_size: .; v_call: TRBV2; j_call: TRBJ1-1; cdr3_aa: CASSETTVAMNTEAFF; cdr3_nt: TGTGCCAGCAGTGAGACGACAGTCGCCATGAACACTGAAGCTTTCTTT
d_call: .; clone_size: .; v_call: TRBV18; j_call: TRBJ1-3; cdr3_aa: CASSARSPLLDSGNTIYF; cdr3_nt: TGTGCCAGCTCAGCTAGGAGTCCACTCTTGGACTCTGGAAACACCATATATTTT
d_call: .; clone_size: .; v_call: TRBV11-2; j_call: TRBJ2-6; cdr3_aa: CASSSNRDGGANVLTF; cdr3_nt: TGTGCCAGCAGCTCTAACAGGGATGGTGGGGCCAACGTCCTGACTTTC
d_call: .; clone_size: .; v_call: TRBV5-1; j_call: TRBJ1-1; cdr3_aa: CASSLDRGNTEAFF; cdr3_nt: TGCGCCAGCAGCTTGGATAGAGGGAACACTGAAGCTTTCTTT
d_call: TRBD1; clone_size: .; v_call: TRBV7-9; j_call: TRBJ1-4; cdr3_aa: CASSLGQGLSEKLFF; cdr3_nt: TGTGCCAGCAGCTTAGGACAGGGGTTGAGTGAAAAACTGTTTTTT
d_call: .; clone_size: .; v_call: TRBV6-1; j_call: TRBJ2-7; cdr3_aa: CASSEQGASSYEQYF; cdr3_nt: TGTGCCAGCAGTGAGCAAGGGGCTAGCTCCTACGAGCAGTACTTC
d_call: .; clone_size: .; v_call: TRBV5-1; j_call: TRBJ1-1; cdr3_aa: CASSFRQAGTEAFF; cdr3_nt: TGCGCCAGCAGCTTTCGACAGGCCGGCACTGAAGCTTTCTTT
d_call: TRBD1; clone_size: .; v_call: TRBV18; j_call: TRBJ2-5; cdr3_aa: CASSPRQGQETQYF; cdr3_nt: TGTGCCAGCTCACCGAGACAGGGGCAAGAGACCCAGTACTTC
d_call: .; clone_size: .; v_call: TRBV11-3; j_call: TRBJ2-1; cdr3_aa: CASADRHSYNEQFF; cdr3_nt: TGTGCCAGCGCCGACAGGCACTCCTACAATGAGCAGTTCTTC
d_call: .; clone_size: .; v_call: TRBV5-1; j_call: TRBJ2-1; cdr3_aa: CASSLAGNEQFF; cdr3_nt: TGCGCCAGCAGCTTGGCGGGCAATGAGCAGTTCTTC
d_call: .; clone_size: .; v_call: TRBV18; j_call: TRBJ2-7; cdr3_aa: CASSPPQGREQYF; cdr3_nt: TGTGCCAGCTCACCACCACAGGGGAGGGAGCAGTACTTC
d_call: .; clone_size: .; v_call: TRBV28; j_call: TRBJ2-3; cdr3_aa: CASGTLDTQYF; cdr3_nt: TGTGCCAGCGGGACTTTGGATACGCAGTATTTT
d_call: .; clone_size: .; v_call: TRBV2; j_call: TRBJ1-2; cdr3_aa: CASSEGQYLRGRSGYTF; cdr3_nt: TGTGCCAGCAGTGAAGGACAGTACCTTAGGGGAAGGTCTGGCTACACCTTC
d_call: .; clone_size: .; v_call: TRBV9; j_call: TRBJ1-2; cdr3_aa: CASNSNYGYTF; cdr3_nt: TGTGCCAGCAACTCTAACTATGGCTACACCTTC
d_call: .; clone_size: .; v_call: TRBV6-2/TRBV6-3; j_call: TRBJ2-7; cdr3_aa: CASSWAGPTYEQYF; cdr3_nt: TGTGCCAGCAGTTGGGCGGGCCCCACCTACGAGCAGTACTTC
d_call: .; clone_size: once; v_call: TRBV18; j_call: TRBJ1-2; cdr3_aa: CASSPRTVNYGYTF; cdr3_nt: TGTGCCAGCTCACCCCGGACAGTTAACTATGGCTACACCTTC
d_call: .; clone_size: .; v_call: TRBV19; j_call: TRBJ2-1; cdr3_aa: CASRTSWAANEQFF; cdr3_nt: TGTGCCAGTAGAACTAGCTGGGCAGCCAATGAGCAGTTCTTC
d_call: .; clone_size: .; v_call: TRBV7-9; j_call: TRBJ2-6; cdr3_aa: CASSSWDFTIGSGANVLTF; cdr3_nt: TGTGCCAGCAGCTCTTGGGACTTCACTATAGGATCTGGGGCCAACGTCCTGACTTTC
d_call: .; clone_size: few; v_call: TRBV5-4; j_call: TRBJ2-7; cdr3_aa: CASRKTGAGHPWEQYF; cdr3_nt: TGTGCCAGCAGGAAAACCGGCGCCGGACACCCCTGGGAGCAGTACTTC
d_call: TRBD1; clone_size: .; v_call: TRBV28; j_call: TRBJ1-2; cdr3_aa: CASSSGPDRNYGYTF; cdr3_nt: TGTGCCAGCAGTTCTGGACCGGACAGGAACTATGGCTACACCTTC
d_call: .; clone_size: .; v_call: TRBV20-1; j_call: TRBJ1-5; cdr3_aa: CSASGGDQPQHF; cdr3_nt: TGCAGTGCTAGTGGGGGGGATCAGCCCCAGCATTTT
d_call: .; clone_size: .; v_call: TRBV5-1; j_call: TRBJ2-3; cdr3_aa: CASSLVTGYGDTQYF; cdr3_nt: TGCGCCAGCAGCTTGGTGACAGGTTACGGAGATACGCAGTATTTT